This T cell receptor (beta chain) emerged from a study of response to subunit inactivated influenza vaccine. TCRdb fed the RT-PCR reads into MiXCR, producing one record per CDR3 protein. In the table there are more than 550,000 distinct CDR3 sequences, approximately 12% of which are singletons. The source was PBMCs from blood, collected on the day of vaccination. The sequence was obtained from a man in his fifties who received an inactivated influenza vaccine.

The CDR3 coding sequence is TGCAGCGTCCCCCACGGAGCTAGAATGGGCACAGATACGCAGTATTTT. Amino acid sequence: CSVPHGARMGTDTQYF. This sequence joins TRBV29-1 and TRBJ2-3; D not resolved. This CDR3 spans 16 amino acids. Trimming cost V 6 bases and J 1 base, with 20 bases left between them. Germline-derived CDR1 and CDR2 are SQVTM and ANQGSEA.